This T cell receptor delta chain is from a study of gamma-delta T cells after stem cell transplantation. TCRdb re-called the RT-PCR reads through CATT. The sample holds roughly 1,100 delta-chain clones, 2% to 3% seen once. In its sample, this clone was seen a few times. A far larger clone lies a single base away; this is likely a read error. This CDR3 region has 23 residues. From germline, CDR1 is GEAIGNYY and CDR2 EKD. The sequence was obtained from a human donor. It is not recorded whose cells these are; they may come from a transplant donor. The chain is built from TRDV2 and TRDJ1; D perhaps matches TRDD3 (6 bases). The sequenced sample was gamma-delta T cells. For the CDR3, the DNA is TGTGCCTGTGATCCCACCCAGCCGGCCTCGGTGGTGGGGGGGAGGCGACTCACCGATAAACCCATCTTT. It translates to CACDPTQPASVVGGRRLTDKPIF.